This passage covers 24 T cell receptor beta chains from one sample sequenced in a study of shared clonotypes between healthy human individuals. Some clones are missing from TCRdb's copy, which holds only in-frame ones; the method was immunoSEQ multiplex PCR. The sample lists roughly 1,600,000 clones, around 98.5% seen once, with about 0.35% in the top ten. Sequencing used naive CD4+ T cells sorted from blood. Sample subset: CD45RA+ positively selected. These receptor sequences come from a young man in good health.

The CDR3 sequence is CASSPHSASDSTDTQYF. The CDR3 coding sequence is TGCGCCAGCAGCCCCCACTCCGCTAGCGACTCCACAGATACGCAGTATTTT. The genes are TRBV5-1 and TRBJ2-3; possible D gene TRBD2, 6 bases. The germline CDR1 and CDR2 sequences are SGHRS and YFSETQ. Trimming took 4 bases from V and 2 from J, leaving 20 bases between them. The CDR3 length is 17 residues. The full variable domain, completed using reference TRBV5-1 and TRBJ2-3, is KAGVTQTPRYLIKTRGQQVTLSCSPISGHRSVSWYQQTPGQGLQFLFEYFSETQRNKGNFPGRFSGRQFSNSRSEMNVSTLELGDSALYLCASSPHSASDSTDTQYFGPGTRLTVL.

In its sample, this clone was seen a few times. The gene calls are TRBV29-1 and TRBJ2-7; D remains ambiguous. Trimming pared 6 bases from V and 2 bases from J, leaving 14 bases between. The CDR3 is 13 residues long. Germline CDR1 and CDR2: SQVTM and ANQGSEA. The CDR3 DNA sequence: TGCAGCGTCCGGACGGAAGTGACCTACGAGCAGTACTTC. Translation gives CSVRTEVTYEQYF.

CDR3 residues: CSVKNRGHYNEQFF. The DNA of the CDR3 is TGCAGCGTCAAGAACAGGGGGCACTACAATGAGCAGTTCTTC. The V gene is TRBV29-1, the J gene TRBJ2-1; TRBD1 matches 9 bases. With 6 bases clipped from V and 3 bases from J, the junction kept 6 bases outside the gene matches. The length of the CDR3 is 14 residues. Germline lookup yields CDR1 SQVTM and CDR2 ANQGSEA.

The chain is built from TRBV2 and TRBJ1-2; 9 positions match TRBD1. Trimming cost V 6 bases and J 5 bases; bases outside gene matches: 4. Germline values: CDR1 SNHLY, CDR2 FYNNEI. The CDR3 consists of 13 residues. The DNA of the CDR3 is TGTGCCAGCAGGGGGGGACAGGGATATGGCTACACCTTC. It encodes CASRGGQGYGYTF. The variable domain in full, completed from reference TRBV2 and TRBJ1-2, reads EPEVTQTPSHQVTQMGQEVILRCVPISNHLYFYWYRQILGQKVEFLVSFYNNEISEKSEIFDDQFSVERPDGSNFTLKIRSTKLEDSAMYFCASRGGQGYGYTFGSGTRLTVV.

V and J are TRBV6-1 and TRBJ2-5; D is uncertain. V lost 4 bases to trimming and J lost 3 bases, with 9 bases between them. CDR3 length: 13 residues. Per the germline V gene, CDR1 is MNHNS and CDR2 is SASEGT. CDR3 nucleotides: TGTGCCAGCAGTGGGCAGATAAAAGAGACCCAGTACTTC. Translating it yields CASSGQIKETQYF.

A word on this clone: This specimen includes other DNA sequences encoding the same CDR3. This chain connects TRBV5-1 to TRBJ2-3, with D perhaps matching TRBD2 (6 bases). CDR1 SGHRS and CDR2 YFSETQ come from the germline V gene. Trimming took 3 bases from V and 0 from J, leaving 8 bases between them. There are 14 residues in the CDR3. Here the CDR3 reads CASSSLASTDTQYF. CDR3 DNA sequence: TGCGCCAGCAGCTCTCTAGCGAGCACAGATACGCAGTATTTT.

The gene calls are TRBV10-3 and TRBJ2-1, with TRBD1 matching over 9 bases. V was pared by 2 bases and J by 4 bases, with 6 bases of the junction left unmatched. There are 16 residues in the CDR3. Per the germline V gene, CDR1 is ENHRY and CDR2 is SYGVKD. This CDR3 reads CAISEAGTGLYNEQFF. CDR3 sequence (DNA): TGTGCCATCAGTGAGGCCGGGACAGGGCTATACAATGAGCAGTTCTTC.

The V and J genes are TRBV6-1 and TRBJ2-3, with D perhaps given as TRBD1 or TRBD2 (5 bases each). This CDR3 region has 15 residues. The ends were cut back, 6 bases at V and 1 base at J, with 14 bases in the middle. CDR1 and CDR2 from the germline V gene are MNHNS and SASEGT. The CDR3 loop is CASRREGPRTDTQYF. CDR3 bases: TGTGCCAGCAGGAGAGAGGGACCTCGCACAGATACGCAGTATTTT.

This chain connects TRBV7-2 to TRBJ1-2; D unresolved. Germline V gene lookup returns CDR1 SGHTA and CDR2 FQGNSA. This CDR3 has 13 amino acids. Trimming left V 5 bases short and J 5 bases short, with 12 bases between. DNA for the CDR3: TGTGCCAGCAGCCAAAGCGGTGTTTATGGCTACACCTTC. Its protein product is CASSQSGVYGYTF.

This sequence joins TRBV27 and TRBJ2-1; D is perhaps TRBD1 (6 bases). This CDR3 comprises 14 residues. The ends were cut back, 6 bases at V and 1 base at J, with 10 bases in the middle. CDR1 and CDR2 from the germline V gene are MNHEY and SMNVEV (reference sequence). CDR3 DNA: TGTGCCAGCAGAGGACAGAGTTCCTACAATGAGCAGTTCTTC. Residues: CASRGQSSYNEQFF.

The chain is built from TRBV21-1 and TRBJ2-7. TRBV21-1 is tagged as a pseudogene. This CDR3 is 14 amino acids long. The CDR3 spells CASSKDDCSYEQYF. In nucleotides, the CDR3 is TGTGCCAGCAGCAAAGATGATTGCTCCTACGAGCAGTACTTC.

The V and J genes are TRBV4-1 and TRBJ2-2; possibly TRBD1 for D (6 bases). CDR1 is MGHRA and CDR2 is YSYEKL in the germline V gene. The germline V and J ends were trimmed by 4 bases and 0 bases, with 12 bases remaining between them. CDR3 length equals 16 residues. The CDR3 reads CASSLQDRSNTGELFF. CDR3 DNA sequence: TGCGCCAGCAGCCTACAAGACAGGTCGAACACCGGGGAGCTGTTTTTT.

The chain joins TRBV10-1 to TRBJ2-2, with a weak D call TRBD1 (6 bases). The CDR3 totals 14 residues. Trimming left V 6 bases short and J 2 bases short, with 10 bases between. Germline V gene lookup returns CDR1 WNHNN and CDR2 SYGVQD (reference sequence). The CDR3 region is CASSRDINTGELFF. In DNA form, the CDR3 reads TGCGCCAGCAGCCGGGACATTAACACCGGGGAGCTGTTTTTT.

The chain links TRBV5-1 to TRBJ2-3, with no clear D. Germline CDR1 reads SGHRS; CDR2 reads YFSETQ. V lost 1 base, J lost 4 bases, and 13 bases lay in between. The CDR3 extends over 15 amino acids. The CDR3 is CASSLYLGISDTQYF. CDR3 coding DNA: TGCGCCAGCAGCTTGTACCTTGGGATCTCAGATACGCAGTATTTT.

V gene TRBV18 combines with J gene TRBJ2-3, with a possible D match to TRBD2 (5 bases). Germline lookup yields CDR1 KGHSH and CDR2 LQKENI. V was pared by 4 bases and J by 3 bases, with 8 bases between. The CDR3 covers 13 residues. Here the CDR3 reads CASSHRETDTQYF. In nucleotides, the CDR3 is TGTGCCAGCTCACATCGGGAAACAGATACGCAGTATTTT.

The V call is TRBV18, the J call TRBJ1-1; a weak D match, TRBD1 (5 bases). The V and J ends lost 2 bases and 1 base respectively, with 11 bases between them. The CDR3 spans 15 residues. The V gene's germline CDR1 is KGHSH and CDR2 LQKENI. The CDR3 protein is CASSPAGGGNTEAFF. In DNA form, the CDR3 reads TGTGCCAGCTCACCAGCGGGGGGTGGGAACACTGAAGCTTTCTTT.

This clone came up once. The V gene is TRBV7-8, the J gene TRBJ1-2; 9 bases line up with TRBD1. Trimming took 6 bases from V and 7 from J; bases not matched to a gene: 12. The CDR3 sequence is 15 residues long. Germline values: CDR1 SGHVS, CDR2 FQNEAQ. The CDR3 reads CASSFRGQGIGGYTF. The CDR3 DNA reads TGTGCCAGCAGTTTCCGGGGACAGGGCATCGGTGGCTACACCTTC.

The genes are TRBV10-3 and TRBJ2-7, with TRBD2 matching over 8 bases. In germline, CDR1 is ENHRY, CDR2 SYGVKD. V was clipped by 8 bases and J by 2 bases; unmatched bases: 8. The CDR3 contains 14 residues. In DNA form, the CDR3 reads TGTGCCATCGCCCCGGCGGGAGGAACCTACGAGCAGTACTTC. Translating gives CAIAPAGGTYEQYF.

The table lists this clone with a count of one. This CDR3 is CASSPGAGVQYEQYF. The CDR3 nucleotides read TGCGCCAGCAGCCCGGGTGCGGGAGTCCAATACGAGCAGTACTTC. The chain has TRBV5-1 and TRBJ2-7; 7 bases match TRBD2. Germline V gene data show CDR1 as SGHRS and CDR2 as YFSETQ. The junction had 11 bases not matched to a gene; V was cut back by 4 bases and J by 4 bases. The CDR3 covers 15 residues.

The chain recombines TRBV11-3 with TRBJ2-7, with D perhaps TRBD2 (6 bases). This CDR3 is 15 amino acids long. Trimming shortened V by 5 bases and J by 2 bases, and 16 bases separated the two germline ends. Germline loops: CDR1 SGHNT, CDR2 YENEEA. Here the CDR3 DNA reads TGTGCCAGCAGCCCCGTTCGGGAGCGCCCCTACGAGCAGTACTTC. Translation gives CASSPVRERPYEQYF.

The chain joins TRBV11-2 to TRBJ2-1; D unclear. The CDR3 sequence is 16 residues long. V was trimmed by 4 bases and J by 2 bases, leaving 15 bases between them. CDR1 is SGHAT, CDR2 FQNNGV, per germline. The CDR3 sequence is CASSSEIPSPYNEQFF. As DNA, the CDR3 is TGTGCCAGCAGCTCGGAGATCCCGAGCCCCTACAATGAGCAGTTCTTC. The whole variable domain, filled in from reference TRBV11-2 and TRBJ2-1, reads EAGVAQSPRYKIIEKRQSVAFWCNPISGHATLYWYQQILGQGPKLLIQFQNNGVVDDSQLPKDRFSAERLKGVDSTLKIQPAKLEDSAVYLCASSSEIPSPYNEQFFGPGTRLTVL.

This sequence joins TRBV5-1 and TRBJ1-2, with D possibly being TRBD1 (6 bases). The CDR3 covers 14 residues. Trimming pared 2 bases from V and 6 bases from J, leaving 14 bases between. CDR1 and CDR2 (germline): SGHRS, YFSETQ. The CDR3 here is CASSFTQGYHGYTF. The CDR3 bases are TGCGCCAGCAGCTTTACACAGGGATATCATGGCTACACCTTC.

J is TRBJ2-1 and V is TRBV7-2, with 9 nucleotides matching TRBD1. Trimming at V came to 7 bases and at J to 7 bases, leaving 17 bases not matched to a gene. CDR3 length: 17 amino acids. From germline, CDR1 is SGHTA and CDR2 FQGNSA. CDR3 region: CASKFSGTGLLDNEQFF. CDR3 DNA: TGTGCCAGCAAGTTTTCAGGGACAGGGCTTTTAGATAATGAGCAGTTCTTC.

On this clone itself: Additional DNA sequences in this sample encode the identical CDR3. The chain couples TRBV5-1 to TRBJ2-5, with 10 bases matching TRBD2. Germline trimming cut 0 bases from V and 3 bases from J; bases unmatched to any gene: 2. The CDR3 has 15 amino acids. Germline CDR1 and CDR2: SGHRS and YFSETQ. The CDR3 loop reads CASSLVLAGEETQYF. As DNA, the CDR3 is TGCGCCAGCAGCTTGGTGCTAGCGGGAGAAGAGACCCAGTACTTC.